This T cell receptor beta chain was profiled in a study of technical replicates of blood from four donors. Assay used: immunoSEQ multiplex PCR; TCRdb lists only in-frame clones, some missing. The sample carries tens of thousands of clones, 70% to 90% recorded once. V was shortened by 4 bases and J by 9 bases, with 25 bases between the two germline ends. Germline CDR1 reads SNHLY; CDR2 reads FYNNEI. The CDR3 spans 17 residues. This receptor was taken from a human donor in good health. Some clones in this sample may be carry-over from other donors' samples. The chain is built from TRBV2 and TRBJ2-1, with a weak D call TRBD1 (6 bases). The sequenced sample consisted of PBMCs. CDR3 protein: CASSGTTGSPDASEQFF. The CDR3 nucleotides are TGTGCCAGCAGTGGAACTACAGGGAGTCCCGACGCAAGTGAGCAGTTCTTC.